The T cell receptor (beta chain) described here comes from a study of blood T cells in healthy people across ages. Germline CDR1 is SGHVS and CDR2 is FQNEAQ. The V gene end was trimmed by 5 bases and the J gene end by 6 bases; junction bases not matched to a gene: 12. The CDR3 length is 16 residues. Combining a sample-barcoded 5' primer with a J-beta primer mix, a second PCR ran for 7 to 11 cycles. MiXCR, run by TCRdb on the 5' RACE reads, gives a single entry per CDR3 protein. The sample contains approximately 780,000 distinct CDR3 sequences, 20% to 30% of which appear only once. The sample was also linked to a second study, of T cells of mothers and their children. That work states: Unrelated pairs and related pairs have their TCR recombination output shaped similarly by thymic selection.

The chain couples TRBV7-8 to TRBJ2-1, with TRBD2 matching over 8 bases. The TCR was taken from a boy aged 5-17 years in good health. The sequenced material came from blood. CDR3 DNA: TGTGCCAGCAGCCTGACCGGGACTAGGGCATCCAATGAGCAGTTCTTC. This sequence encodes CASSLTGTRASNEQFF.